This T cell receptor (beta chain) is drawn from a study of blood T cell repertoires in COVID-19. The length of the CDR3 is 16 residues. Trimming pared 3 bases from V and 8 bases from J, leaving 17 bases between. CDR1 MDHEN and CDR2 SYDVKM come from the germline V gene. Assay: immunoSEQ multiplex PCR; the TCRdb copy retains only in-frame clones and omits some. The repertoire holds approximately 190,000 clones, with around 81% as singletons. Donors were grouped by their self-reported clinical history. Recovered status applied to Cohort 3 donors who had two consecutive negative PCRs. It also applied to those with clearance or with symptom resolution.

The chain uses TRBV28 and TRBJ1-6; D call uncertain. The sample taken for sequencing was PBMCs or T cells enriched from blood (not recorded which). This TCR derives from a middle-aged man who had recovered from COVID-19. The CDR3, as DNA: TGTGCCAGCAGTTTTGAACGGCAGAGGGTGGATTCACCCCTCCACTTT. This translates into CASSFERQRVDSPLHF.